This record concerns one T cell receptor beta chain sequence. The data derive from a study of blood T cell repertoires in COVID-19. TCRdb's table, derived via immunoSEQ multiplex PCR, lists solely in-frame clones and lacks some. Among 250,000 to 350,000 clones listed, approximately 93% were seen once. J lost 1 base, V lost 4 bases, and 15 bases had no gene match. The CDR3 covers 18 residues. Germline V gene sequence: CDR1 LGHNA, CDR2 YNFKEQ. Sequencing was done on a sample of peripheral blood. The J gene is TRBJ1-1, the V gene TRBV4-2, with TRBD1 identical over 7 bases. The receptor was derived from a woman in her thirties with COVID-19, enrolled during active disease. This chain's CDR3 is CASSPRGGRYSGNTEAFF. The CDR3, as DNA: TGTGCCAGCAGCCCCCGAGGGGGCAGGTATTCAGGGAACACTGAAGCTTTCTTT.